Given below is one T cell receptor beta chain in context. The CDR3 sequence is 16 residues long. Trimming took off 2 bases at V and 2 bases at J, with 15 bases between the two ends. In germline, CDR1 is MNHNY, CDR2 SVGAGI (reference sequence). It was autoimmune disease history or systemic immunosuppression that excluded patients. The data belong to a study of OX40 agonist ivuxolimab in advanced cancers. Background on the study: The patients received agonistic anti-OX40 (CD134) antibody ivuxolimab.

TCRdb keeps only in-frame clones here, not all; method: immunoSEQ multiplex PCR. Of about 69,000 clones listed, 85% to 90% are singletons. Sample: CD4+ or CD8+ T cells sorted from blood, taken in a trial of the OX40 agonist ivuxolimab. The V call is TRBV6-6, the J call TRBJ1-2; D gene ambiguous. The clonotype originates from an adult with an advanced solid tumor such as melanoma, head and neck, liver or kidney cancer. CDR3 protein: CASSYGWPWINYGYTF. The CDR3 nucleotides are TGTGCCAGCAGTTACGGGTGGCCTTGGATAAACTATGGCTACACCTTC.